This T cell receptor (beta chain) was found in a study of T cells in Graves' hyperthyroidism and ophthalmopathy. As for the study in general: Peripheral blood was collected at initial diagnosis, before any treatment.

No ophthalmopathy progression within 18 months constituted stable Graves' hyperthyroidism. Amplified TCR beta CDR3 regions came from RNA transcripts. When the TCR CDR3 underwent first-round RT-PCR, the HTBI primer set was used. From the multiplex PCR reads, TCRdb called clonotypes with MiXCR, one entry per CDR3 protein. The table shows roughly 420,000 distinct CDR3 sequences, with roughly an eighth occurring only once. This clonotype came up many times. Antigen: not known. Study-level findings and limits: Separation of ophthalmopathy from stable hyperthyroidism was achieved by a 13 V-J model.

The sample consisted of blood. This receptor was obtained from a woman younger than 35 with Graves' hyperthyroidism.

The CDR3 loop reads CASGRGSNSPLHF. CDR3 DNA: TGTGCCAGCGGACGGGGTTCCAATTCACCCCTCCACTTT. This rearrangement joins TRBV2 to TRBJ1-6; D gene ambiguous. V dropped 8 bases and J dropped 7 bases, with 12 bases sitting between them. The CDR3 sequence is 13 residues long. Germline CDR1 is SNHLY and CDR2 is FYNNEI.